The rows below give T cell receptor beta chains drawn from one sample of a study of blood T cell repertoires in COVID-19. The assay was immunoSEQ multiplex PCR, and TCRdb's table has in-frame clones only and misses some. The data show 200,000 to 300,000 clones, around 87% seen once. The sequenced sample consisted of peripheral blood. The receptors here all came from a woman aged 25 to 39 who had recovered from COVID-19. Both conserved end residues are part of each CDR3. A D gene is named only where the DNA matches it firmly. A clone size is listed for some rows: how often the clone was seen (once, few, many), or a class if it is expanded.

CDR3nt	CDR3aa	j_gene	v_gene	d_gene	abundance
TGCGCCAGCAAGGAGGTACAGGGGGTTTTTAGCTATGGCTACACCTTC	CASKEVQGVFSYGYTF	TRBJ1-2	TRBV10-2	TRBD1	NA
TGTGCCAGCAGGCGAGCGGCGCAAGAGACCCAGTACTTC	CASRRAAQETQYF	TRBJ2-5	TRBV2	NA	NA
TGTGCCAGCAGACCCGACGGGACAGGCCAAGATGGCTACACCTTC	CASRPDGTGQDGYTF	TRBJ1-2	TRBV7-3	TRBD1	NA
TGTGCCAGCTCACCCGCCGGGACAGTCTCCTACGAGCAGTACTTC	CASSPAGTVSYEQYF	TRBJ2-7	TRBV18	TRBD1	NA
TGTGCCAGCAGTGAAGGATTTGGACTAGCGGCCTACAATGAGCAGTTCTTC	CASSEGFGLAAYNEQFF	TRBJ2-1	TRBV6-1	TRBD2	once
TGTGCCAGCAGCAGACAGTACTACAATGAGCAGTTCTTC	CASSRQYYNEQFF	TRBJ2-1	TRBV6-6	NA	NA
TGCGCCAGCAGCCAAGATCTGGGGGGCACTGAAGCTTTCTTT	CASSQDLGGTEAFF	TRBJ1-1	TRBV4-1	NA	NA
TGCGCCAGCAGCCAAGATGGGGCGGGCGGGGGCCCTCCCTACGAGCAGTACTTC	CASSQDGAGGGPPYEQYF	TRBJ2-7	TRBV4-1	NA	NA
TGTGCCAGCAGTGAAGCCCCACAGGCTCGCTCCTACAATGAGCAGTTCTTC	CASSEAPQARSYNEQFF	TRBJ2-1	TRBV6-1	NA	NA
TGCAGTGCTGCGGGGAGAGATGAGCAGTTCTTC	CSAAGRDEQFF	TRBJ2-1	TRBV20-1	NA	NA
TGTGCCAGCAGTTACAAGGGGGATATCACAGATACGCAGTATTTT	CASSYKGDITDTQYF	TRBJ2-3	TRBV6-6	NA	NA
TGTGCCAGCAGTGAGGTCCTAGCGGGGGGAGGGCAAGAGACCCAGTACTTC	CASSEVLAGGGQETQYF	TRBJ2-5	TRBV6-1	TRBD2	few